Listed below are T cell receptor beta chains from one sample, sequenced in a study of blood T cell repertoires in COVID-19. Profiling relied on immunoSEQ multiplex PCR, and the TCRdb table lists in-frame clones only, not all of them. Of roughly 500,000 clones in the sample, approximately 86% were seen once. Sequenced material: PBMCs or T cells enriched from blood (not recorded which). The receptors here all came from a woman aged 55-69 years who had recovered from COVID-19. The CDR3 runs from the conserved cysteine through the conserved F or W. Each record gives: J gene, D gene, clone size, V gene, CDR3 DNA, CDR3 protein. A D gene is named only where the DNA matches it firmly. Size tells how often a clone was seen (once, few, many) or the class of an expanded clone, and some rows leave it out.

j_gene: TRBJ1-6
d_gene: .
abundance: .
v_gene: TRBV3-1/TRBV3-2
CDR3nt: TGTGCCAGCAGCCAAGAAGGCGGTGGGAGGAATTCACCCCTCCACTTT
CDR3aa: CASSQEGGGRNSPLHF

j_gene: TRBJ1-1
d_gene: .
abundance: .
v_gene: TRBV7-9
CDR3nt: TGTGCCAGCAGCTTTGGGGCTTTGAACACTGAAGCTTTCTTT
CDR3aa: CASSFGALNTEAFF

j_gene: TRBJ1-1
d_gene: .
abundance: .
v_gene: TRBV7-9
CDR3nt: TGTGCTTTCTCAGCTTACCGAGTCCAGGGTGAAGCTTTCTTT
CDR3aa: CAFSAYRVQGEAFF

j_gene: TRBJ2-1
d_gene: .
abundance: .
v_gene: TRBV10-3
CDR3nt: TGTGCCATCAGTGAGTCCGATTGGTACAGGCCATACAATGAGCAGTTCTTC
CDR3aa: CAISESDWYRPYNEQFF

j_gene: TRBJ1-1
d_gene: .
abundance: once
v_gene: TRBV10-2
CDR3nt: TGCGCCAGCAAAGGGAGAAACACTGAAGCTTTCTTT
CDR3aa: CASKGRNTEAFF

j_gene: TRBJ1-2
d_gene: TRBD1
abundance: .
v_gene: TRBV27
CDR3nt: TGTGCCAGCAGTACTTCAGGGGGAGCTAACTATGGCTACACCTTC
CDR3aa: CASSTSGGANYGYTF

j_gene: TRBJ2-2
d_gene: TRBD1
abundance: .
v_gene: TRBV5-8
CDR3nt: TGTGCCAGCAGCTTGGCCCCAGGGGGCTTCACCGGGGAGCTGTTTTTT
CDR3aa: CASSLAPGGFTGELFF

j_gene: TRBJ1-2
d_gene: TRBD1
abundance: .
v_gene: TRBV6-5
CDR3nt: TGTGCCAGCAGTTATCGGACAGGCGTTAACTATGGCTACACCTTC
CDR3aa: CASSYRTGVNYGYTF

j_gene: TRBJ1-2
d_gene: .
abundance: .
v_gene: TRBV18
CDR3nt: TGTGCCAGCTCACCACCGAGCGGGGGCTACACCTTC
CDR3aa: CASSPPSGGYTF

j_gene: TRBJ2-2
d_gene: TRBD2
abundance: once
v_gene: TRBV4-2
CDR3nt: TGTGCCAGCAGCAGGCGGACTAGCGGGGGGGGAAACACCGGGGAGCTGTTTTTT
CDR3aa: CASSRRTSGGGNTGELFF

j_gene: TRBJ1-6
d_gene: .
abundance: .
v_gene: TRBV3-1/TRBV3-2
CDR3nt: TGTGCCAGCAGCCAAACGGGGGTCTGGGGTTCACCCCTCCACTTT
CDR3aa: CASSQTGVWGSPLHF

j_gene: TRBJ2-1
d_gene: TRBD1
abundance: .
v_gene: TRBV7-2
CDR3nt: TGTGCCAGCAGCATAACCGGGACAGGAAGGTACAATGAGCAGTTCTTC
CDR3aa: CASSITGTGRYNEQFF

j_gene: TRBJ1-2
d_gene: .
abundance: .
v_gene: TRBV11-2
CDR3nt: TGTGCCAGCAGCTTAGAATCTGGGGCCTATGGCTACACCTTC
CDR3aa: CASSLESGAYGYTF

j_gene: TRBJ1-3
d_gene: .
abundance: .
v_gene: TRBV27
CDR3nt: TGTGCCAGAACCAGACAACCAAGGCCTGGAAACACCATATATTTT
CDR3aa: CARTRQPRPGNTIYF

j_gene: TRBJ2-3
d_gene: TRBD1
abundance: .
v_gene: TRBV7-2
CDR3nt: TGTGCCAGCAGCCCAGGGACAGTGAGCACAGATACGCAGTATTTT
CDR3aa: CASSPGTVSTDTQYF

j_gene: TRBJ1-4
d_gene: .
abundance: .
v_gene: TRBV29-1
CDR3nt: TGCAGCGTCCAACAGGGCCCGGGGTATGAAAAACTGTTTTTT
CDR3aa: CSVQQGPGYEKLFF

j_gene: TRBJ2-2
d_gene: .
abundance: .
v_gene: TRBV5-1
CDR3nt: TGCGCCAGCAGCCCAGATCCAGGGATTAACACCGGGGAGCTGTTTTTT
CDR3aa: CASSPDPGINTGELFF

j_gene: TRBJ1-2
d_gene: TRBD1
abundance: .
v_gene: TRBV27
CDR3nt: TGTGCCAGCCGGACAGGGGGGGGAGGCTACACCTTC
CDR3aa: CASRTGGGGYTF

j_gene: TRBJ1-3
d_gene: .
abundance: .
v_gene: TRBV30
CDR3nt: TGTGCCTGGAGTGTTGAGGGCACTGGAAACACCATATATTTT
CDR3aa: CAWSVEGTGNTIYF

j_gene: TRBJ2-2
d_gene: TRBD1
abundance: .
v_gene: TRBV6-6
CDR3nt: TGTGCCAGCAGGTCCGGGACAGGGGGTACCGGGGAGCTGTTTTTT
CDR3aa: CASRSGTGGTGELFF

j_gene: TRBJ2-3
d_gene: TRBD2
abundance: .
v_gene: TRBV6-5
CDR3nt: TGTGCCAGCAGTTACCAGCGGGGGGGCACAGATACGCAGTATTTT
CDR3aa: CASSYQRGGTDTQYF

j_gene: TRBJ1-4
d_gene: .
abundance: .
v_gene: TRBV15
CDR3nt: TGTGCCACCAGCAGAGTCAGGGGCTTTAATGAAAAACTGTTTTTT
CDR3aa: CATSRVRGFNEKLFF

j_gene: TRBJ2-2
d_gene: .
abundance: .
v_gene: TRBV5-1
CDR3nt: TGCGCCAGCAGCGTGAAAGATCCGGGCACCGGGGAGCTGTTTTTT
CDR3aa: CASSVKDPGTGELFF

j_gene: TRBJ2-5
d_gene: TRBD2
abundance: .
v_gene: TRBV5-1
CDR3nt: TGCGCCAGCAGCCCGCGGGGGGGCCTCCGTGAGACCCAGTACTTC
CDR3aa: CASSPRGGLRETQYF

j_gene: TRBJ2-1
d_gene: .
abundance: .
v_gene: TRBV9
CDR3nt: TGTGCCAGCAGCGTAGGAGGCAGCTTCTACAATGAGCAGTTCTTC
CDR3aa: CASSVGGSFYNEQFF

j_gene: TRBJ2-2
d_gene: TRBD2
abundance: .
v_gene: TRBV5-4
CDR3nt: TGTGCCAGCAGCGCCGGGACTAGCGGGGTCACCGGGGAGCTGTTTTTT
CDR3aa: CASSAGTSGVTGELFF

j_gene: TRBJ1-2
d_gene: TRBD1
abundance: .
v_gene: TRBV24-1
CDR3nt: TGTGCCACCAGTGAAGCCGGGACAGGGCTTCGTTCGGATGGCTACACCTTC
CDR3aa: CATSEAGTGLRSDGYTF

j_gene: TRBJ2-5
d_gene: .
abundance: .
v_gene: TRBV5-1
CDR3nt: TGCGCCAGCAGCCCACAGGGCCAAGAGACCCAGTACTTC
CDR3aa: CASSPQGQETQYF

j_gene: TRBJ2-3
d_gene: TRBD2
abundance: .
v_gene: TRBV7-2
CDR3nt: TGTGCCAGCAGCAGGCGGAGCGGGGTCACAGATACGCAGTATTTT
CDR3aa: CASSRRSGVTDTQYF

j_gene: TRBJ2-3
d_gene: TRBD2
abundance: .
v_gene: TRBV9
CDR3nt: TGTGCCAGAGGGACTAGCGACGCAGATACGCAGTATTTT
CDR3aa: CARGTSDADTQYF

j_gene: TRBJ1-2
d_gene: .
abundance: few
v_gene: TRBV6-5
CDR3nt: TGTGCCAGCAGACAACTGGGAGGAGGAGGCTACACCTTC
CDR3aa: CASRQLGGGGYTF

j_gene: TRBJ2-7
d_gene: TRBD1
abundance: .
v_gene: TRBV5-1
CDR3nt: TGCGCCAGCAGCTCCCCCGACAGGGGCAACGAGCAGTACTTC
CDR3aa: CASSSPDRGNEQYF

j_gene: TRBJ1-1
d_gene: .
abundance: .
v_gene: TRBV30
CDR3nt: TGTGCCTGGAGTCCACCCTGGATTAGTCGGGTAGCTTTCTTT
CDR3aa: CAWSPPWISRVAFF

j_gene: TRBJ2-7
d_gene: .
abundance: .
v_gene: TRBV11-3
CDR3nt: TGTGCCAGCAGCTTGGCGGCGGGGAACGAGCAGTACTTC
CDR3aa: CASSLAAGNEQYF

j_gene: TRBJ1-6
d_gene: TRBD1
abundance: .
v_gene: TRBV19
CDR3nt: TGTGCCAGTAGTCGACAGGGGAGTAATTCACCCCTCCACTTT
CDR3aa: CASSRQGSNSPLHF

j_gene: TRBJ1-1
d_gene: TRBD1
abundance: .
v_gene: TRBV7-8
CDR3nt: TGTGCCAGCGGGGGACAGCTGAACACTGAAGCTTTCTTT
CDR3aa: CASGGQLNTEAFF

j_gene: TRBJ2-7
d_gene: TRBD1
abundance: once
v_gene: TRBV5-6
CDR3nt: TGTGCCAGCAGCTTGGATGGGACAGGGGCCCCCGAGCAGTACTTC
CDR3aa: CASSLDGTGAPEQYF

j_gene: TRBJ1-3
d_gene: .
abundance: .
v_gene: TRBV2
CDR3nt: TGTGCCAGCCTCGAACTTCCTGGAAACACCATATATTTT
CDR3aa: CASLELPGNTIYF

j_gene: TRBJ1-2
d_gene: .
abundance: .
v_gene: TRBV2
CDR3nt: TGTGCCAGCAGCAAGGCAGGGGAAGGCTATGGCTACACCTTC
CDR3aa: CASSKAGEGYGYTF

j_gene: TRBJ2-1
d_gene: .
abundance: .
v_gene: TRBV3-1/TRBV3-2
CDR3nt: TGTGCCAGCAGCCGTCTCGGGGGCTCCTACAATGAGCAGTTCTTC
CDR3aa: CASSRLGGSYNEQFF

j_gene: TRBJ2-1
d_gene: .
abundance: .
v_gene: TRBV12-3/TRBV12-4
CDR3nt: TGTGCCAGCAGTCCCGTCTACAATGAGCAGTTCTTC
CDR3aa: CASSPVYNEQFF

j_gene: TRBJ2-1
d_gene: TRBD2
abundance: .
v_gene: TRBV4-1
CDR3nt: TGCGCCAGCAGCCAAGGTTCTAGCGGCGACAATGAGCAGTTCTTC
CDR3aa: CASSQGSSGDNEQFF

j_gene: TRBJ2-3
d_gene: .
abundance: .
v_gene: TRBV2
CDR3nt: TGTGCCAGCAGTGAGCGTCCCACAGATACGCAGTATTTT
CDR3aa: CASSERPTDTQYF

j_gene: TRBJ2-1
d_gene: .
abundance: .
v_gene: TRBV7-8
CDR3nt: TGTGCCAGCACTGGGGGAGGGGGACCTTACAATGAGCAGTTCTTC
CDR3aa: CASTGGGGPYNEQFF

j_gene: TRBJ1-6
d_gene: .
abundance: once
v_gene: TRBV11-2
CDR3nt: TGTGCCAGCAGCCAGGGGATCGCTTCACCCCTCCACTTT
CDR3aa: CASSQGIASPLHF

j_gene: TRBJ1-2
d_gene: .
abundance: .
v_gene: TRBV15
CDR3nt: TGTGCCACCAGCAGAGACCCAAGAGCTAACTATGGCTACACCTTC
CDR3aa: CATSRDPRANYGYTF

j_gene: TRBJ2-1
d_gene: .
abundance: .
v_gene: TRBV5-4
CDR3nt: TGTGCCAGCAGCTCCGCATGGGGCGATGAGCAGTTCTTC
CDR3aa: CASSSAWGDEQFF

j_gene: TRBJ1-1
d_gene: .
abundance: once
v_gene: TRBV6-5
CDR3nt: TGTGCCAGCAGCCCCCACAAGGGGTATGAAGCTTTCTTT
CDR3aa: CASSPHKGYEAFF

j_gene: TRBJ1-1
d_gene: .
abundance: .
v_gene: TRBV10-3
CDR3nt: TGTGCCATCGGCAGGGGAGGGCTTAACACTGAAGCTTTCTTT
CDR3aa: CAIGRGGLNTEAFF

j_gene: TRBJ1-6
d_gene: TRBD1
abundance: once
v_gene: TRBV25-1
CDR3nt: TGTGCCAGCAGTCCCTGGGACAGGGATTTTTCACCCCTCCACTTT
CDR3aa: CASSPWDRDFSPLHF

j_gene: TRBJ1-4
d_gene: .
abundance: once
v_gene: TRBV21-1
CDR3nt: TGTGCCAGCAGCTCTCATGGGTCCGGGGGGGATAAACTGTTTTTT
CDR3aa: CASSSHGSGGDKLFF